The 10 T cell receptor beta chains below come from one sample, sequenced in a study of breast tumors, draining lymph nodes, adjacent tissues. TCRdb itself ran the multiplex PCR reads through MiXCR, one entry per CDR3 protein. The sample contains some 130,000 distinct CDR3 sequences, around 21% of which appear only once. Samples came from axillary lymph nodes draining the breast cancer. Sequencing was performed on axillary lymph node tissue. Source of these receptors: a female donor with breast cancer. Some clones in this sample may be carry-over from other donors' samples.

Regarding this clonotype: At one boundary the junction diverges from the germline segment, which might be a read error. The genes are TRBV5-5 and TRBJ1-4, with D possibly being TRBD1 (6 bases). Germline CDR1 SGHKS, CDR2 YYEKEE (reference sequence). This CDR3 comprises 14 residues. CDR3 region: CASSQGRTDEKLVF. In nucleotides, the CDR3 is TGTGCCAGCAGCCAAGGCCGGACAGATGAAAAACTGGTTTTT.

This clonotype was seen repeatedly, ten times or more. The CDR3 DNA follows: TGCAGTGCCAACAAGGAGGCTGGGACAACCATATACGAGCAGTACTTC. Protein: CSANKEAGTTIYEQYF. This chain joins TRBV20-1 and TRBJ2-7, with TRBD1 as a possible D gene (6 bases). CDR3 length equals 16 residues. The V gene's germline CDR1 is DFQATT and CDR2 SNEGSKA (reference sequence). Trimming shortened V by 6 bases and J by 4 bases, and 25 bases separated the two germline ends.

This clonotype was recorded many times. The V and J genes are TRBV11-1 and TRBJ2-7; D might be TRBD1 (7 bases). The CDR3 length is 15 residues. V was clipped by 1 base and J by 1 base, with 11 bases between them. Germline V gene sequence: CDR1 SGHAT, CDR2 FQDESV (reference sequence). CDR3 nucleotides: TGTGCCAGCAGCTTAGTACAGGGGACTTCCTACGAGCAGTACTTC. Translation gives CASSLVQGTSYEQYF.

Comment on this clonotype: Sequence at one end of the junction differs from germline and may be a read error. The rearrangement joins TRBV6-1 to TRBJ1-6, with D perhaps matching TRBD1 (5 bases). This CDR3 is built from 12 residues. Germline loops: CDR1 MNHNS, CDR2 SASEGT. The CDR3 DNA reads as TGTGCCGGCAGGGAAGGGAATCCACCCCTCCACTTT. Its translation is CAGREGNPPLHF.

This clonotype was seen repeatedly, ten times or more. This rearrangement joins TRBV2 to TRBJ1-5, with no clear D. CDR1 and CDR2 (germline): SNHLY, FYNNEI. The CDR3 is 13 residues long. The ends were cut back, 7 bases at V and 4 bases at J, with 11 bases in the middle. The CDR3 region is CASKREANQPQHF. CDR3 DNA sequence: TGTGCCAGCAAGAGGGAGGCGAATCAGCCCCAGCATTTT. The variable domain in full, completed from reference TRBV2 and TRBJ1-5, reads EPEVTQTPSHQVTQMGQEVILRCVPISNHLYFYWYRQILGQKVEFLVSFYNNEISEKSEIFDDQFSVERPDGSNFTLKIRSTKLEDSAMYFCASKREANQPQHFGDGTRLSIL.

This clonotype was picked up a small number of times. CDR3 nucleotides: TGTGCCAGCAGCGCAACAGGGGGCACCACCGGGGAGCTGTTTTTT. This encodes CASSATGGTTGELFF. The chain is built from TRBV5-8 and TRBJ2-2, with 9 bases fitting TRBD1. This CDR3 has 15 amino acids. J lost 4 bases, V lost 4 bases, and 5 bases had no gene match. The germline V gene has CDR1 SGHTS and CDR2 YDEGEE. Based on the CDR3 plus reference TRBV5-8 and TRBJ2-2, the full variable domain is EAGVTQSPTHLIKTRGQQATLRCSPISGHTSVYWYQQALGLGLQFLLWYDEGEERNRGNFPPRFSGRQFPNYSSELNVNALELEDSALYLCASSATGGTTGELFFGEGSRLTVL.

This clonotype has ten or more counts. The rearrangement links TRBV7-9 to TRBJ2-1, with TRBD1 as a possible D gene (6 bases). Germline CDR1 and CDR2: SEHNR and FQNEAQ (reference sequence). The length of the CDR3 is 15 residues. Trimming removed 1 base from V and 7 bases from J, with 14 bases in between. For the CDR3, the DNA is TGTGCCAGCAGCTTAGTTGGGGGCCGTTGGAATGAGCAGTTCTTC. Residues: CASSLVGGRWNEQFF.

There are many counts of this clonotype. The V gene is TRBV12-3 or TRBV12-4, the J gene TRBJ2-2; 7 positions agree with TRBD2. The V gene end was trimmed by 2 bases and the J gene end by 5 bases; junction bases not matched to a gene: 5. This CDR3 has 15 residues. The CDR3 bases are TGTGCCAGCAGTTTAATCGGGAGGAGGACCGGGGAGCTGTTTTTT. It translates to CASSLIGRRTGELFF.

The V gene is TRBV28, the J gene TRBJ2-7; maybe TRBD2 (6 bases). The CDR3 contains 16 residues. V shed 4 bases and J shed 3 bases, with 19 bases lying between them. Germline assignment: CDR1 MDHEN and CDR2 SYDVKM. CDR3 in DNA: TGTGCCAGCAGTTCCGTTCAGGGCCCGGGGGACTACGAGCAGTACTTC. It yields the protein CASSSVQGPGDYEQYF.

In the case of this clonotype: It may be a read error: a sequence one base away is much more abundant. The chain links TRBV12-3 or TRBV12-4 to TRBJ2-5, with 9 positions matching TRBD1. This CDR3 is 14 amino acids long. V shed 6 bases, J shed 9 bases, and the junction held 11 bases outside the gene matches. The CDR3 region has the DNA TGTGCCAGCAGCCCGACAGGGGGACGGGAGTCCCAGTACTTC. It is translated as CASSPTGGRESQYF.